The 23 T cell receptor beta chains below were found in one sample sequenced in a study of blood T cell repertoires in COVID-19. The repertoire was sequenced with immunoSEQ multiplex PCR; TCRdb's copy has only in-frame clones and lacks some. The table has fewer than 350,000 clones, around 89% seen once. Sequenced sample: peripheral blood. The receptors derive from a man aged 35-49 years with acute or convalescent COVID-19.

This clone showed up just once. The chain uses TRBV14 and TRBJ1-2, with TRBD1 matching 10 bases. Germline CDR1 SGHDN, CDR2 FVKESK. The CDR3 covers 16 residues. The V gene end was trimmed by 4 bases and the J gene end by 5 bases; junction bases not matched to a gene: 10. The CDR3 DNA reads TGTGCCAGCAGCCTGGGACAGGGGCCACCTCTTTATGGCTACACCTTC. Translation gives CASSLGQGPPLYGYTF. The variable domain in full, completed from reference TRBV14 and TRBJ1-2, reads EAGVTQFPSHSVIEKGQTVTLRCDPISGHDNLYWYRRVMGKEIKFLLHFVKESKQDESGMPNNRFLAERTGGTYSTLKVQPAELEDSGVYFCASSLGQGPPLYGYTFGSGTRLTVV.

This sequence joins TRBV7-9 and TRBJ1-1, with D possibly matching TRBD1 (5 bases). The germline V gene has CDR1 SEHNR and CDR2 FQNEAQ (reference sequence). This CDR3 comprises 14 residues. V was cut by 1 base and J by 6 bases, with 12 bases left in between. CDR3 residues: CASSLEKGRAEAFF. The CDR3 DNA reads TGTGCCAGCAGCTTAGAAAAGGGGAGGGCTGAAGCTTTCTTT.

The V call is TRBV4-2, the J call TRBJ1-2; no reliable D call. Per germline, CDR1 LGHNA and CDR2 YNFKEQ. Trimming took 1 base from V and 6 from J, leaving 9 bases between them. This CDR3 spans 13 amino acids. CDR3 loop: CASSQGPSNGYTF. The CDR3 bases are TGTGCCAGCAGCCAAGGTCCCAGTAATGGCTACACCTTC.

This chain's CDR3 is CASSLVRGQGINEKLFF. Written as DNA, the CDR3 is TGTGCCAGCAGCTTGGTCAGAGGACAGGGGATTAATGAAAAACTGTTTTTT. The rearrangement links TRBV7-2 to TRBJ1-4; 9 nucleotides match TRBD1. CDR1 is SGHTA and CDR2 is FQGNSA in the germline V gene. The length of the CDR3 is 17 residues. The V gene end was trimmed by 3 bases and the J gene end by 4 bases; junction bases not matched to a gene: 9.

V and J are TRBV5-6 and TRBJ1-6, with D unclear. CDR1 and CDR2 from the germline V gene are SGHDT and YYEEEE. The CDR3 contains 11 residues. Trimming shortened V by 4 bases and J by 13 bases, and 9 bases separated the two germline ends. The CDR3 nucleotides are TGTGCCAGCAGCCGAGCCGGGCCCCTCCACTTT. It specifies CASSRAGPLHF.

In DNA, the CDR3 is TGTGCCAGCAGCCCTAACGAGGGAGACACCGGGGAGCTGTTTTTT. As protein: CASSPNEGDTGELFF. V and J are TRBV7-9 and TRBJ2-2; tentatively, D is TRBD2 (5 bases). The length of the CDR3 is 15 residues. Trimming removed 5 bases at V and 3 bases at J, with 13 bases between. Germline V gene lookup returns CDR1 SEHNR and CDR2 FQNEAQ (reference sequence).

This rearrangement joins TRBV9 to TRBJ2-1; 8 bases map to TRBD1. With 4 bases clipped from V and 2 bases from J, the junction kept 5 bases outside the gene matches. The CDR3 runs to 15 residues. Looked up from germline, CDR1 is SGDLS and CDR2 is YYNGEE. The CDR3 here is CASSSRQGTYNEQFF. Here the CDR3 DNA reads TGTGCCAGCAGCTCACGACAGGGGACCTACAATGAGCAGTTCTTC.

This clone was recorded once. This chain links TRBV7-9 with TRBJ1-2, with 8 bases that match TRBD1. V shed 4 bases, J shed 8 bases, and the junction held 6 bases outside the gene matches. This CDR3 region has 13 residues. CDR1 SEHNR and CDR2 FQNEAQ come from the germline V gene (reference sequence). CDR3 loop: CASSWGQAYGYTF. The CDR3 bases are TGTGCCAGCAGCTGGGGACAGGCTTACGGCTACACCTTC.

V is TRBV10-3 and J is TRBJ1-1, with a weak D call TRBD1 (6 bases). V dropped 4 bases and J dropped 1 base, with 16 bases sitting between them. There are 16 residues in the CDR3. The germline V gene encodes CDR1 ENHRY and CDR2 SYGVKD. The CDR3 nucleotides are TGTGCCATCAGTGCACTTGCGACAGGAACGAACACTGAAGCTTTCTTT. Protein sequence: CAISALATGTNTEAFF.

V gene TRBV28 combines with J gene TRBJ1-2, with 7 bases fitting TRBD1. V lost 3 bases and J lost 8; bases outside the gene matches: 9. CDR3 length: 14 amino acids. Germline V lookup: CDR1 MDHEN, CDR2 SYDVKM. CDR3 sequence reads: CASSLQGESLGYTF. In DNA, the CDR3 is TGTGCCAGCAGTTTGCAGGGGGAATCGTTGGGCTACACCTTC.

The chain recombines TRBV5-4 with TRBJ2-5, with 7 bases that match TRBD2. CDR1 is SGHNT, CDR2 YYREEE, per germline (reference sequence). Unmatched junction bases numbered 6, after V lost 3 bases and J lost 4 bases. This CDR3 contains 14 residues. The DNA for the CDR3 is TGTGCCAGCAGCTCCCAGGGAGGGGCAGAGACCCAGTACTTC. Residues: CASSSQGGAETQYF. Full variable domain (rest looked up from reference TRBV5-4 and TRBJ2-5): ETGVTQSPTHLIKTRGQQVTLRCSSQSGHNTVSWYQQALGQGPQFIFQYYREEENGRGNFPPRFSGLQFPNYSSELNVNALELDDSALYLCASSSQGGAETQYFGPGTRLLVL.

The genes are TRBV5-5 and TRBJ1-1; TRBD1 might be the D (5 bases). V lost 0 bases and J lost 6, with 15 bases in between. CDR3 length: 15 residues. In germline, CDR1 is SGHKS, CDR2 YYEKEE (reference sequence). CDR3 residues: CASSLVPREESEAFF. CDR3 in DNA: TGTGCCAGCAGCTTGGTTCCCAGGGAGGAATCTGAAGCTTTCTTT.

The rearrangement uses TRBV5-1 and TRBJ2-1; 7 bases fit TRBD1. Germline CDR1 SGHRS, CDR2 YFSETQ. V shed 4 bases and J 4 bases; nucleotides not matched to a gene: 5. This CDR3 has 14 residues. CDR3 sequence reads: CASSGPGQYNEQFF. The CDR3 DNA reads as TGCGCCAGCAGCGGTCCGGGACAGTACAATGAGCAGTTCTTC.

V gene TRBV19 combines with J gene TRBJ1-2; the D is unclear. From germline, CDR1 is LNHDA and CDR2 SQIVND (reference sequence). Trimming removed 2 bases from V and 4 bases from J, with 23 bases in between. CDR3 length: 18 residues. DNA of the CDR3: TGTGCCAGTAGTATAAGAGGGTCTCTACTTAAAGGCGGCTATGGCTACACCTTC. It is translated as CASSIRGSLLKGGYGYTF. Drawing the rest from reference TRBV19 and TRBJ1-2, the complete variable domain is DGGITQSPKYLFRKEGQNVTLSCEQNLNHDAMYWYRQDPGQGLRLIYYSQIVNDFQKGDIAEGYSVSREKKESFPLTVTSAQKNPTAFYLCASSIRGSLLKGGYGYTFGSGTRLTVV.

This CDR3 reads CASSRVPPGETQYF. CDR3 bases: TGTGCCAGCAGCCGCGTCCCCCCGGGAGAGACCCAGTACTTC. V gene TRBV6-5 combines with J gene TRBJ2-5; D is ambiguous. V shed 6 bases and J shed 4 bases, with 15 bases lying between them. The germline V gene has CDR1 MNHEY and CDR2 SVGAGI. The CDR3 extends over 14 amino acids.

This clone was counted once. The chain has TRBV5-1 and TRBJ1-6; 8 nucleotides line up with TRBD1. The V gene end was trimmed by 3 bases and the J gene end by 4 bases; junction bases not matched to a gene: 9. CDR3 length equals 17 residues. Germline CDR1 is SGHRS and CDR2 is YFSETQ. The CDR3 nucleotides read TGCGCCAGCAGCTCACCTTTACAGGGGGAGTATAATTCACCCCTCCACTTT. As protein: CASSSPLQGEYNSPLHF. Combining the CDR3 with reference TRBV5-1 and TRBJ1-6 gives the whole variable domain KAGVTQTPRYLIKTRGQQVTLSCSPISGHRSVSWYQQTPGQGLQFLFEYFSETQRNKGNFPGRFSGRQFSNSRSEMNVSTLELGDSALYLCASSSPLQGEYNSPLHFGNGTRLTVT.

V is TRBV20-1 and J is TRBJ1-1; the D is unclear. Between the trimmed V and J ends, which lost 6 bases and 4 bases, there was a span of 9 bases. This CDR3 is 11 amino acids long. Looked up from germline, CDR1 is DFQATT and CDR2 is SNEGSKA (reference sequence). For the CDR3, the DNA is TGCAGTGCGATCCCGGGCACTGAAGCTTTCTTT. This sequence encodes CSAIPGTEAFF.

The gene calls are TRBV12-5 and TRBJ2-7, with a possible D match to TRBD1 (5 bases). CDR3 size: 13 residues. Trimming removed 5 bases from V and 7 bases from J, with 15 bases in between. Germline assignment: CDR1 LGHNT and CDR2 FRNRAP. CDR3 residues: CASGTGLMGEQYF. CDR3 sequence (DNA): TGTGCTAGTGGTACAGGCCTAATGGGGGAGCAGTACTTC.

The J gene is TRBJ2-3, the V gene TRBV7-2; the match to TRBD2 covers 10 bases. In germline, CDR1 is SGHTA, CDR2 FQGNSA. This CDR3 spans 19 amino acids. With 0 bases clipped from V and 0 bases from J, the junction kept 9 bases outside the gene matches. CDR3 sequence reads: CASSLAPLAGAGSTDTQYF. In DNA, the CDR3 is TGTGCCAGCAGCTTAGCCCCCCTAGCGGGGGCCGGTAGCACAGATACGCAGTATTTT.

This clone was seen once. The chain joins TRBV18 to TRBJ2-3; 7 nucleotides match TRBD2. Trimming took 2 bases from V and 2 from J; bases not matched to a gene: 10. CDR1 KGHSH and CDR2 LQKENI come from the germline V gene. The CDR3 runs to 17 residues. This chain's CDR3 is CASSPSRLAGNTDTQYF. CDR3 DNA: TGTGCCAGCTCACCATCGAGGTTAGCGGGTAACACAGATACGCAGTATTTT.

This clone was recorded once. The CDR3: CASSSLGLAGGDTQYF. Written as DNA, the CDR3 is TGCGCCAGCAGCTCCCTGGGACTAGCGGGGGGGGATACGCAGTATTTT. The J gene is TRBJ2-3, the V gene TRBV5-1, with 16 bases matching TRBD2. From germline, CDR1 is SGHRS and CDR2 YFSETQ. V was clipped by 3 bases and J by 6 bases; unmatched bases: 4. The CDR3 sequence is 16 residues long.

The chain carries TRBV6-5 and TRBJ1-2; TRBD1 matches at 8 bases. The germline V gene has CDR1 MNHEY and CDR2 SVGAGI. Germline trimming cut 6 bases from V and 8 bases from J; bases unmatched to any gene: 14. This CDR3 spans 15 amino acids. The CDR3 is CASSPTGAPIHGYTF. In DNA form, the CDR3 reads TGTGCCAGCAGCCCGACAGGGGCCCCTATTCACGGCTACACCTTC.

The V and J genes are TRBV3-1 (or the pseudogene TRBV3-2) and TRBJ2-7; TRBD2 might be the D (6 bases). V shed 5 bases and J shed 1 base, with 15 bases lying between them. The CDR3 has 15 residues. Germline CDR1 LGHDT, CDR2 YNNKEL (reference sequence). CDR3 sequence: CASSYTNRGSYEQYF. The CDR3 DNA follows: TGTGCCAGCAGCTACACGAATCGGGGGTCCTACGAGCAGTACTTC.